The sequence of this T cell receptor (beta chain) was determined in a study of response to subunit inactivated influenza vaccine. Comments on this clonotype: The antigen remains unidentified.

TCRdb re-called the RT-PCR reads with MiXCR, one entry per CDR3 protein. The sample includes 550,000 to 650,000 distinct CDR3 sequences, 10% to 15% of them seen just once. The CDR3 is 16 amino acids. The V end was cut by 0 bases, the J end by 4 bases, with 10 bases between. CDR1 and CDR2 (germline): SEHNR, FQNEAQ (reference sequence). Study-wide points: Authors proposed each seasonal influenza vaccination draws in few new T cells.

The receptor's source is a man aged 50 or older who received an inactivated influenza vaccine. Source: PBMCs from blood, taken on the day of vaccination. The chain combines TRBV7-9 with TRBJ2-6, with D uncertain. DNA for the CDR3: TGTGCCAGCAGCTTAGCGCGATGCTCAGGGGCCAACGTCCTGACTTTC. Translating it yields CASSLARCSGANVLTF.